Described below is a single T cell receptor beta chain sequence and its context. Its antigen is not known. Germline CDR1 MNHEY, CDR2 SVGAGI. Trimming pared 2 bases from V and 6 bases from J, leaving 7 bases between. CDR3 length: 13 residues. In nominal health when sampled, donors likely had unrecorded immune exposures nonetheless. The data are from a study of cytomegalovirus exposure and HLA in healthy donors. Study summary: Early release data held tens of millions of unique TCRs from HLA-typed donors. Study-wide results and limits: HLA alleles showed associations with some 17,000 TCR beta sequences in a later analysis, at a 0.05 false discovery rate. A later analysis reportedly found fewer N-insertions in an Asian-associated ancestry cluster than the roughly 670-donor mean.

It was with 60 Vbeta and 13 Jbeta primers that the PCR ran. Clones were read by immunoSEQ multiplex PCR, and TCRdb kept only the in-frame ones, dropping some. The sample lists about 140,000 clones, 80% occurring once. The chain joins TRBV6-5 to TRBJ2-2; D may be TRBD1 (5 bases). The specimen sequenced was PBMCs. This clonotype was obtained from a middle-aged man in good health and CMV-seronegative. CDR3 sequence reads: CASSYPTAGELFF. The CDR3 DNA reads TGTGCCAGCAGTTACCCGACAGCCGGGGAGCTGTTTTTT.